This T cell receptor (beta chain) comes out of a study of blood T cells in healthy people across ages. General observations from the study: Those diversity estimates obtained from one million T cells were thought to be underestimates. More naive CD4+ cells and higher diversity were found in long-lived than in aged donors.

A second PCR, run for roughly 7 to 12 cycles, used a sample-barcoded 5' primer plus a J-beta primer mix. A template-switch adaptor that had 12 random nucleotides put a tag on each cDNA molecule. TCRdb recomputed calls from the 5' RACE reads with MiXCR, one row per CDR3 protein. The sample comprises 850,000 to 1,300,000 distinct CDR3 sequences, 35% to 50% of which are singletons, and approximately 17% rests with the top ten. The CDR3 runs 15 residues. CDR1 and CDR2 (germline): SGHRS, YFSETQ. V trimming: 0 bases; J trimming: 5 bases; junction bases outside the gene matches: 6. In regard to this clonotype: Its antigen is unknown.

The origin of this receptor is a woman aged 55-70 years in good health. The rearrangement links TRBV5-1 to TRBJ2-5, with 8 bases identical to TRBD2. The sequenced sample was blood. The CDR3 sequence is CASSLGTSLDETQYF. CDR3 bases: TGCGCCAGCAGCTTGGGGACTAGCCTTGACGAGACCCAGTACTTC.